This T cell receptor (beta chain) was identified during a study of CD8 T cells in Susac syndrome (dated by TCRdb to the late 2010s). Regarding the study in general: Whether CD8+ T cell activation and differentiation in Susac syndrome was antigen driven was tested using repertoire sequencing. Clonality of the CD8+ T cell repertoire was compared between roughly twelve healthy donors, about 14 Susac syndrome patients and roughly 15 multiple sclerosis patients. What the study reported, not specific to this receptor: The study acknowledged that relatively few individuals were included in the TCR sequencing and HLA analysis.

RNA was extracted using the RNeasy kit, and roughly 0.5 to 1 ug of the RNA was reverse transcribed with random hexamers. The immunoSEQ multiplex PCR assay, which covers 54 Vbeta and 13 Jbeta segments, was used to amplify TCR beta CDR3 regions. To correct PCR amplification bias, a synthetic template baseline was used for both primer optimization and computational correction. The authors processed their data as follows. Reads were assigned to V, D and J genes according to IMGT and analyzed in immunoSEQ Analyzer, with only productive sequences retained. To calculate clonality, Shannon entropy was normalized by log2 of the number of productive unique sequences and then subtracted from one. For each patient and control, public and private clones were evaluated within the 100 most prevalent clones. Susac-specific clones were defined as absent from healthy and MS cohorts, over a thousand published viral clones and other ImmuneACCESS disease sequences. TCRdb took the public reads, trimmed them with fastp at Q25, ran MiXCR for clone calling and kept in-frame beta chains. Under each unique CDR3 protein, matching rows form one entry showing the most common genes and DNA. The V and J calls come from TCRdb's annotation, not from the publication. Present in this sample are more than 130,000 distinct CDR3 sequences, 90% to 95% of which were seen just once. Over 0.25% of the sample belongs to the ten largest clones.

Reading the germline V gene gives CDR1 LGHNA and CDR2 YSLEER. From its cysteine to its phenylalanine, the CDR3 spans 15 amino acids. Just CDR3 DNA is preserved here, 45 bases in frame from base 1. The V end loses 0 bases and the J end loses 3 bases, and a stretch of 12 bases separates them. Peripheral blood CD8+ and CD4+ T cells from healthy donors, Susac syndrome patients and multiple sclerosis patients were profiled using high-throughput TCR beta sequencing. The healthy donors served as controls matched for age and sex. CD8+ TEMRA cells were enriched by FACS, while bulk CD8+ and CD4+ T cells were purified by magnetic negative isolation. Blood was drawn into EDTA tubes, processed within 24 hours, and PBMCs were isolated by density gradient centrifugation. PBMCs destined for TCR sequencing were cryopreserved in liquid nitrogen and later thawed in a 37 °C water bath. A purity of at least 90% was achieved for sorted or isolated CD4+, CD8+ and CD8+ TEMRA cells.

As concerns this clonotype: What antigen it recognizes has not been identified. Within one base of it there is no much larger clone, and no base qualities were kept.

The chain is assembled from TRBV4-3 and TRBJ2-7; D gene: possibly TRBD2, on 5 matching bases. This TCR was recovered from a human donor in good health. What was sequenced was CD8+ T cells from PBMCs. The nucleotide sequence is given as TGCGCCAGCAGCCAAGATCTGGGGAGTCGCTACGAGCAGTACTTC. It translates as CASSQDLGSRYEQYF.